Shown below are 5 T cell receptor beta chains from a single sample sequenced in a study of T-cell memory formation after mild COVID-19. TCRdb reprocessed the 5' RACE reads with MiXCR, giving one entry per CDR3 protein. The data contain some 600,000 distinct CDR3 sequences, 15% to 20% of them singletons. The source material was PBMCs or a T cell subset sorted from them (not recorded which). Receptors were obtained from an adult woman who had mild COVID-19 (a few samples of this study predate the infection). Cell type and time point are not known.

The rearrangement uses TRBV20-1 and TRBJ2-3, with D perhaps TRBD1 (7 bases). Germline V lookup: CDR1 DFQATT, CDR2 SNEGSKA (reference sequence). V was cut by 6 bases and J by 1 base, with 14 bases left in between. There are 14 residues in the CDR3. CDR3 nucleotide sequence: TGCAGTGCAGCAGGGGGACTCGGCACAGATACGCAGTATTTT. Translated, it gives CSAAGGLGTDTQYF.

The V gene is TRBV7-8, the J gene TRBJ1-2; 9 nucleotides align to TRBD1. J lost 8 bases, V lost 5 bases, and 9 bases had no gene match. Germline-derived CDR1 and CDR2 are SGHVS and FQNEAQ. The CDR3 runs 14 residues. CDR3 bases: TGTGCCAGCAGCGGAACGGGACAGGGAGGCGGCTACACCTTC. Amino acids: CASSGTGQGGGYTF.

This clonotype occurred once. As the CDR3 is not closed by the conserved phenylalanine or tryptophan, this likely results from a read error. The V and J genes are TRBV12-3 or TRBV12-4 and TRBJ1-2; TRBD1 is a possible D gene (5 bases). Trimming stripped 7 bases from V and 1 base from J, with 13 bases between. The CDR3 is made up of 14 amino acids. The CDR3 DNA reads TGTGCCAGCACCCCTCCGGGGGTTAACTATGGCTACACCATC. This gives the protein CASTPPGVNYGYTI.

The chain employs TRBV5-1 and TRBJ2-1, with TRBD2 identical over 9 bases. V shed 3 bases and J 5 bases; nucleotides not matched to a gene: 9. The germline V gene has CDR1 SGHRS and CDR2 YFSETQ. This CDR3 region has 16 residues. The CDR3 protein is CASSSLSGSSHNEQFF. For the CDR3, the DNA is TGCGCCAGCAGCTCGCTTAGCGGGAGTTCCCACAATGAGCAGTTCTTC.

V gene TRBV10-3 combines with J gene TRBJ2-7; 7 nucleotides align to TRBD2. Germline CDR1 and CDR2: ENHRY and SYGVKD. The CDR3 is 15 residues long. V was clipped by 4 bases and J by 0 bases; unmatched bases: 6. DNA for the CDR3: TGTGCCATCAGTGTTCTAGCGGTGAGCTCCTACGAGCAGTACTTC. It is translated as CAISVLAVSSYEQYF.